This T cell receptor beta chain was recovered during a study of cytomegalovirus exposure and HLA in healthy donors. The PCR contained 60 Vbeta and 13 Jbeta primers. Per the original data handling: Per a later analysis, the number of unique TCR beta chains was around 80 million, of which about 11 million were shared. Sequencing used immunoSEQ multiplex PCR; TCRdb keeps in-frame clones, though not all of them. The DNA was the basis for D and trimming; V, J and clone size are from that table. The sample lists roughly 160,000 clones, roughly 80% occurring once. Comments on this clone: Its matching antigen is unknown.

The V gene lost 2 bases and the J gene lost 4 bases, with 20 bases spanning the gap. The CDR3 runs 17 residues. CDR1 is MGHRA and CDR2 is YSYEKL in the germline V gene. The study, taken as a whole, reports: TCR beta sequences reportedly predicted the HLA-A and HLA-B alleles of most subjects accurately.

The source of this sequence is a woman between 50 and 59 years old in good health and CMV-seronegative. Sequencing input: PBMCs. The rearrangement joins TRBV4-1 to TRBJ1-1; weak D call: TRBD1 (6 bases). The CDR3 loop is CASSQTFGQTESTEAFF. As DNA, the CDR3 is TGCGCCAGCAGCCAAACCTTCGGACAGACCGAAAGCACTGAAGCTTTCTTT.